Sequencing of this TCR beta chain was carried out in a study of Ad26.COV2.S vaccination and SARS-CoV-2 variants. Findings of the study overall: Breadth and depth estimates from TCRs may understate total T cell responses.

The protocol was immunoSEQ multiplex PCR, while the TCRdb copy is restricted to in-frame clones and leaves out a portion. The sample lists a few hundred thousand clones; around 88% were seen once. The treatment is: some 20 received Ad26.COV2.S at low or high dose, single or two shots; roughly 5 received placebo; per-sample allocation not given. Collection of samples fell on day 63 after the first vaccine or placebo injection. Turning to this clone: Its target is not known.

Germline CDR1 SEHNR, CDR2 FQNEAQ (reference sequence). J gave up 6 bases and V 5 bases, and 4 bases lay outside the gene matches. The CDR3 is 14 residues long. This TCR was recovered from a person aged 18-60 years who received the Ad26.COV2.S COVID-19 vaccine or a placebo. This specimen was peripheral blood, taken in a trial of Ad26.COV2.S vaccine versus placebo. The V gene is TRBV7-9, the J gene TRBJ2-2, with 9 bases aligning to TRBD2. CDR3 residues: CASSQGLAPGELFF. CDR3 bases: TGTGCCAGCAGCCAGGGACTAGCCCCCGGGGAGCTGTTTTTT.